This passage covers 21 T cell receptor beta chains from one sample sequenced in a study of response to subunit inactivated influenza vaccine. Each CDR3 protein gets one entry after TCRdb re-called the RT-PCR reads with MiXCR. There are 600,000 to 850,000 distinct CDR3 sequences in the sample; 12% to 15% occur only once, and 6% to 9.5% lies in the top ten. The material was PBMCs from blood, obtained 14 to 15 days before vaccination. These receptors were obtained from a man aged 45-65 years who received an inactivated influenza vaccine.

The CDR3 reads CASSPQAPSGLPMVTDTQYF. DNA of the CDR3: TGTGCCAGCAGTCCCCAGGCCCCCTCCGGACTGCCCATGGTCACAGATACGCAGTATTTT. The chain couples TRBV27 to TRBJ2-3, with D possibly being TRBD2 (5 bases). Between the trimmed V and J ends, which lost 5 bases and 2 bases, there was a span of 29 bases. Germline assignment: CDR1 MNHEY and CDR2 SMNVEV (reference sequence). The CDR3 is 20 residues long.

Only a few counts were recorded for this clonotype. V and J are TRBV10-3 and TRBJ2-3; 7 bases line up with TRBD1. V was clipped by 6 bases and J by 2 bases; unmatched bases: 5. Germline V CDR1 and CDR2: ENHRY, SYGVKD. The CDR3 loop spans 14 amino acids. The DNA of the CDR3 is TGTGCCATCAGGCGACAGGGAAACACAGATACGCAGTATTTT. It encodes CAIRRQGNTDTQYF.

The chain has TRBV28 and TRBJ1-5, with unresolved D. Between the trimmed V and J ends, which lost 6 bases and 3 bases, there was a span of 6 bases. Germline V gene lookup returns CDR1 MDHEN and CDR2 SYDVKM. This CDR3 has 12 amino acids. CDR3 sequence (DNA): TGTGCCAGCAGCGGACCCAATCAGCCCCAGCATTTT. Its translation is CASSGPNQPQHF.

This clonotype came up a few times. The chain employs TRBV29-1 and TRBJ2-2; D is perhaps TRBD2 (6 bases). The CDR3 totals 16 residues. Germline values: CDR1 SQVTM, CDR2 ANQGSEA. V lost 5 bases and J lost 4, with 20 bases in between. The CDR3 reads CSVTREEGPSTGELFF. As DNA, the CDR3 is TGCAGCGTTACTAGGGAGGAGGGGCCTAGCACCGGGGAGCTGTTTTTT.

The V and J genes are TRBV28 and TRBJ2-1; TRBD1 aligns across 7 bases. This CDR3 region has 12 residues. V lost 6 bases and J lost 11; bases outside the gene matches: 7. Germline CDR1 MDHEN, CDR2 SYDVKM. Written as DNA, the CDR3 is TGTGCCAGCAGACCCGGACAGGTAAAGCAGTTCTTC. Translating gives CASRPGQVKQFF. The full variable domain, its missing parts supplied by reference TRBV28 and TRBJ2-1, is DVKVTQSSRYLVKRTGEKVFLECVQDMDHENMFWYRQDPGLGLRLIYFSYDVKMKEKGDIPEGYSVSREKKERFSLILESASTNQTSMYLCASRPGQVKQFFGPGTRLTVL.

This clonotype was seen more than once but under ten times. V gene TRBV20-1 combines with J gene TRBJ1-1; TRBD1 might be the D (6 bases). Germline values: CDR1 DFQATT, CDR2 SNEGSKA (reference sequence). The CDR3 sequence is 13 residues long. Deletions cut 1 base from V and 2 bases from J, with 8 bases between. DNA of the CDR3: TGCAGTGCTAGAGGGGGGCGTAACACTGAAGCTTTCTTT. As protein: CSARGGRNTEAFF.

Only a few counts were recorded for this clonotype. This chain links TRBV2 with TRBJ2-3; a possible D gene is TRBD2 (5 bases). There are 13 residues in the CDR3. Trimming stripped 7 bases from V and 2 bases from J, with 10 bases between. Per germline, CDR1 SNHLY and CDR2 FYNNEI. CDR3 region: CASTTGTTDTQYF. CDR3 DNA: TGTGCCAGCACTACGGGAACCACAGATACGCAGTATTTT.

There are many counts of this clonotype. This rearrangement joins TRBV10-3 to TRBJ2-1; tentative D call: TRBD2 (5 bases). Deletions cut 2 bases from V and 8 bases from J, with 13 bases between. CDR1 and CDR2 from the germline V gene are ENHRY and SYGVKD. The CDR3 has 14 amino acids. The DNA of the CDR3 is TGTGCCATCAGTGAGCCTTCAACTAGGTATGAGCAGTTCTTC. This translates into CAISEPSTRYEQFF.

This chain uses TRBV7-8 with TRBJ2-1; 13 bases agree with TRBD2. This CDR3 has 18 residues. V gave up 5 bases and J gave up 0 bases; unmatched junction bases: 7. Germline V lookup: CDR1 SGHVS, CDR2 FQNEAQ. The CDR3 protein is CASSPTSGGPSSYNEQFF. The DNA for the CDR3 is TGTGCCAGCAGCCCGACTAGCGGGGGGCCGAGCTCCTACAATGAGCAGTTCTTC.

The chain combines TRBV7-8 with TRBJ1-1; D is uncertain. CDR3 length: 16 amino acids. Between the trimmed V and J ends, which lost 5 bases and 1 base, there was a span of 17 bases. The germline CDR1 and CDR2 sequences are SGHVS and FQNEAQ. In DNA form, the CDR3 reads TGTGCCAGCAGCCCCCTCTCTACGGGCTCGAACACTGAAGCTTTCTTT. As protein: CASSPLSTGSNTEAFF.

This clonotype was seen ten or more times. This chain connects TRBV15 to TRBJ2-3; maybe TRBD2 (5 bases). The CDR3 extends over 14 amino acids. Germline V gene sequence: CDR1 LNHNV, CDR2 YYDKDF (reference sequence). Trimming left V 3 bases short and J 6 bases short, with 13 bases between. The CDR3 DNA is TGTGCCACCAGCAGGCCGGGCCGAGGGGATACGCAGTATTTT. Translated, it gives CATSRPGRGDTQYF.

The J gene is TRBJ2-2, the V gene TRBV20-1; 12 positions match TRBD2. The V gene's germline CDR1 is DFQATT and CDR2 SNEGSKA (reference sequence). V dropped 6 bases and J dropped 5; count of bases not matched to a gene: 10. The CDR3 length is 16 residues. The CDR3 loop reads CSAGRGLAGGTGELFF. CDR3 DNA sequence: TGCAGTGCGGGTCGCGGGCTAGCGGGAGGGACCGGGGAGCTGTTTTTT.

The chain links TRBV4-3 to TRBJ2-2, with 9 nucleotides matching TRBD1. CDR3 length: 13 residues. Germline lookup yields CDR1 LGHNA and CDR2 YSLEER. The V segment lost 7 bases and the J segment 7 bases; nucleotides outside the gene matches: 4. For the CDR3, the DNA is TGCGCCAGCACCCCGGGACAGGGCGGGGAGCTGTTTTTT. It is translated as CASTPGQGGELFF.

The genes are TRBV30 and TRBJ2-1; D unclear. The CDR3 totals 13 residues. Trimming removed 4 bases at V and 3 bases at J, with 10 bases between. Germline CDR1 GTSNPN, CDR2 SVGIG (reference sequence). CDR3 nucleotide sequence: TGTGCCTGGAACGAGGTTAGCTACAATGAGCAGTTCTTC. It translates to CAWNEVSYNEQFF.

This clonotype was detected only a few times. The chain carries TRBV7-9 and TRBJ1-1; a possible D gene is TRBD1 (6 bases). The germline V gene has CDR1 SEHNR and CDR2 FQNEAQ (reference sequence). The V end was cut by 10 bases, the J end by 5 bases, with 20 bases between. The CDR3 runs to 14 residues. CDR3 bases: TGTGCCACCCAGGTTGGGGGGGCGCCGACTGAAGCTTTCTTT. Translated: CATQVGGAPTEAFF.

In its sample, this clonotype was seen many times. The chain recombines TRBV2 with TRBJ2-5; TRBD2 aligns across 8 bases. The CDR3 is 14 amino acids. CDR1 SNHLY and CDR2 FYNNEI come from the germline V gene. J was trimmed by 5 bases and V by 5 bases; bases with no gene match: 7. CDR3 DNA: TGTGCCAGCAGTCCCGGGACTAGAAGCGAGACCCAGTACTTC. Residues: CASSPGTRSETQYF.

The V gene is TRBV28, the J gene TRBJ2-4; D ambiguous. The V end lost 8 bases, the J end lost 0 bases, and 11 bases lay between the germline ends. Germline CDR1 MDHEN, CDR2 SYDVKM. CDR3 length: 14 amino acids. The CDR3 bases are TGTGCCAGCCATAGGTGGGGAGCCAAAAACATTCAGTACTTC. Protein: CASHRWGAKNIQYF.

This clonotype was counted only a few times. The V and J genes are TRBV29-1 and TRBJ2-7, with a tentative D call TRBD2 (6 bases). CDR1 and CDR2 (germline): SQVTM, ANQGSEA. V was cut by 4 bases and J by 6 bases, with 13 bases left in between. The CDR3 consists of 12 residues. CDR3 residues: CSVAQGLGEQYF. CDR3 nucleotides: TGCAGCGTTGCCCAGGGACTTGGCGAGCAGTACTTC.

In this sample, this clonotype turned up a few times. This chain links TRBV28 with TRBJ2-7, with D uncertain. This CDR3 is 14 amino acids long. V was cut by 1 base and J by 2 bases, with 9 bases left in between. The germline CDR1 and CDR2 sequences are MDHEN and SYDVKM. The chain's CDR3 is CASSLSADTYEQYF. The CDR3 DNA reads TGTGCCAGCAGTTTATCGGCGGATACCTACGAGCAGTACTTC.

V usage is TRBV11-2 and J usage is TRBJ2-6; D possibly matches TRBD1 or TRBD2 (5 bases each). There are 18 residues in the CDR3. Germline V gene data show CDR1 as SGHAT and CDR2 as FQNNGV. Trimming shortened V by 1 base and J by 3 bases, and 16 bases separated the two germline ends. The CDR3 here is CASSLVRGVVFGANVLTF. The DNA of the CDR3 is TGTGCCAGCAGCTTAGTTCGGGGCGTTGTATTTGGGGCCAACGTCCTGACTTTC.

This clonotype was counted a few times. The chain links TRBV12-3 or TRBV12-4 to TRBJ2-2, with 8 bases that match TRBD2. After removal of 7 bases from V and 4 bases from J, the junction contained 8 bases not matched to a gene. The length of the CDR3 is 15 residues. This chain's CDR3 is CASKRGGESTGELFF. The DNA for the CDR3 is TGTGCCAGCAAACGGGGGGGGGAGAGCACCGGGGAGCTGTTTTTT.